The 18 T cell receptor beta chains reported below all come from one sample, sequenced in a study of blood T cell repertoires in COVID-19. Generated by immunoSEQ multiplex PCR, the TCRdb table keeps only in-frame clones and is missing some. The sample shows 67,000 or so clones, about four fifths of them seen only once. Sequencing was carried out using peripheral blood. These receptor sequences come from a man in his 70s with acute or convalescent COVID-19.

V and J are TRBV6-2 or TRBV6-3 and TRBJ2-1; TRBD2 aligns across 9 bases. The CDR3 is 15 amino acids. After removal of 5 bases from V and 12 bases from J, the junction contained 14 bases not matched to a gene. Germline CDR1 MNHEY, CDR2 SVGEGT. The chain's CDR3 is CASSIGGAGGSAQFF. In DNA, the CDR3 is TGTGCCAGCAGTATTGGTGGGGCGGGAGGGTCCGCGCAGTTCTTC.

This chain connects TRBV30 to TRBJ1-4; 9 bases line up with TRBD1. This CDR3 spans 15 amino acids. The trim removed 1 base at V and 5 bases at J, leaving 5 bases unmatched. Germline V gene sequence: CDR1 GTSNPN, CDR2 SVGIG (reference sequence). CDR3 DNA sequence: TGTGCCTGGAGTGGAAAAGGACAGGGGAATGAAAAACTGTTTTTT. Translated, it gives CAWSGKGQGNEKLFF.

The chain links TRBV7-2 to TRBJ2-7; weak D call: TRBD2 (6 bases). The V end lost 1 base, the J end lost 4 bases, and 17 bases lay between the germline ends. Per the germline V gene, CDR1 is SGHTA and CDR2 is FQGNSA. The CDR3 is 16 residues long. For the CDR3, the DNA is TGTGCCAGCAGCTTAGAAGGCGGCATTCGGGGGTACGAGCAGTACTTC. It encodes CASSLEGGIRGYEQYF.

This clone was seen only a few times. The J gene is TRBJ2-7, the V gene TRBV5-1, with TRBD2 identical over 7 bases. V lost 5 bases and J lost 2; bases outside the gene matches: 16. The length of the CDR3 is 17 residues. Germline loops: CDR1 SGHRS, CDR2 YFSETQ. The CDR3 DNA reads as TGCGCCAGCAGTCGTATCGAGGGCGGGAGCCCCGCCTACGAGCAGTACTTC. This gives the protein CASSRIEGGSPAYEQYF.

The chain employs TRBV9 and TRBJ1-6, with 9 bases lining up with TRBD1. V gave up 2 bases and J gave up 6 bases; unmatched junction bases: 9. This CDR3 contains 17 residues. Germline V CDR1 and CDR2: SGDLS, YYNGEE. The CDR3 here is CASSVEGQGRSNSPLHF. The CDR3 DNA reads TGTGCCAGCAGCGTCGAGGGACAGGGCCGTAGTAATTCACCCCTCCACTTT.

The chain is built from TRBV4-1 and TRBJ1-4; D is uncertain. CDR3 length: 16 residues. Germline V gives CDR1 MGHRA, CDR2 YSYEKL. V shed 0 bases and J shed 8 bases, with 16 bases lying between them. CDR3 in DNA: TGCGCCAGCAGCCAAGAAGGCCCATCAGGAGGGGAAAAACTGTTTTTT. Protein sequence: CASSQEGPSGGEKLFF.

The gene calls are TRBV28 and TRBJ2-5; the D gene is possibly TRBD2 (6 bases). This CDR3 region has 13 residues. Germline V lookup: CDR1 MDHEN, CDR2 SYDVKM. The V gene lost 8 bases and the J gene lost 3 bases, with 13 bases spanning the gap. CDR3 sequence: CASETGVKETQYF. The CDR3, as DNA: TGTGCCAGCGAGACGGGGGTAAAAGAGACCCAGTACTTC.

This rearrangement joins TRBV10-3 to TRBJ2-1; 7 bases are a match to TRBD2. The germline V gene encodes CDR1 ENHRY and CDR2 SYGVKD. The CDR3 covers 15 residues. V lost 2 bases, J lost 5 bases, and 6 bases stayed unmatched. For the CDR3, the DNA is TGTGCCATCAGTGAGGGGGGGAGGGCCAACAATGAGCAGTTCTTC. Translating it yields CAISEGGRANNEQFF.

The V gene is TRBV5-1, the J gene TRBJ1-2; 9 bases are shared with TRBD1. Trimming removed 2 bases from V and 8 bases from J; junction bases left unmatched: 10. This CDR3 spans 15 amino acids. CDR1 SGHRS and CDR2 YFSETQ come from the germline V gene. The CDR3 DNA is TGCGCCAGCAGCTTCACCGGGACAGGGTTGGACGGCTACACCTTC. Residues: CASSFTGTGLDGYTF. Drawing the rest from reference TRBV5-1 and TRBJ1-2, the complete variable domain is KAGVTQTPRYLIKTRGQQVTLSCSPISGHRSVSWYQQTPGQGLQFLFEYFSETQRNKGNFPGRFSGRQFSNSRSEMNVSTLELGDSALYLCASSFTGTGLDGYTFGSGTRLTVV.

This chain uses TRBV19 with TRBJ2-1; D is uncertain. The CDR3 runs 14 residues. The V end was cut by 7 bases, the J end by 1 base, with 11 bases between. CDR1 and CDR2 (germline): LNHDA, SQIVND (reference sequence). The CDR3 sequence is CASTPGHSYNEQFF. The CDR3 coding sequence is TGTGCCAGTACCCCTGGCCATTCCTACAATGAGCAGTTCTTC.

The J gene is TRBJ1-1, the V gene TRBV28; no definite D call. Germline V gene data show CDR1 as MDHEN and CDR2 as SYDVKM. This CDR3 is 11 amino acids long. The CDR3 DNA reads as TGTGGCGCTTCAGGGAACACTGAAGCTTTCTTT. Translating gives CGASGNTEAFF.

This clone has a handful of counts. J is TRBJ2-2 and V is TRBV10-1; D unclear. V lost 6 bases and J 2 bases, leaving 7 bases between the germline ends. Germline-derived CDR1 and CDR2 are WNHNN and SYGVQD (reference sequence). CDR3 length: 13 residues. CDR3 DNA: TGCGCCAGCAGCCTCCTTAACACCGGGGAGCTGTTTTTT. Amino acids: CASSLLNTGELFF.

As DNA, the CDR3 is TGTGCCAGCAGCGCTAGCGGGTCGAACACCGGGGAGCTGTTTTTT. Protein product: CASSASGSNTGELFF. V gene TRBV7-7 combines with J gene TRBJ2-2; 8 bases line up with TRBD2. Germline V gene sequence: CDR1 SSHAT, CDR2 FNYEAQ (reference sequence). The CDR3 is made up of 15 amino acids. V shed 5 bases and J 0 bases; nucleotides not matched to a gene: 2.

This clone appeared a few times. The chain joins TRBV7-2 to TRBJ2-2, with D uncertain. This CDR3 has 15 residues. The V and J ends lost 5 bases and 6 bases respectively, with 16 bases between them. Germline CDR1 reads SGHTA; CDR2 reads FQGNSA. The CDR3 nucleotides read TGTGCCAGCAGCGTCACCTCGGCCGGGTCCGGGGAGCTGTTTTTT. Protein: CASSVTSAGSGELFF.

The chain carries TRBV10-3 and TRBJ2-1; TRBD1 matches 9 bases. J was trimmed by 5 bases and V by 3 bases; bases with no gene match: 5. The CDR3 loop spans 15 amino acids. The germline gives CDR1 ENHRY, CDR2 SYGVKD. Here the CDR3 DNA reads TGTGCCATCAGTGATGAGGGACAGGGTCACAATGAGCAGTTCTTC. It encodes CAISDEGQGHNEQFF.

This clone was detected once. The genes are TRBV2 and TRBJ2-1; a weak D match, TRBD1 (7 bases). Per germline, CDR1 SNHLY and CDR2 FYNNEI. The CDR3 contains 13 residues. Trimming shortened V by 6 bases and J by 10 bases, and 16 bases separated the two germline ends. As DNA, the CDR3 is TGTGCCAGCAGCCTAAGCCAGGGGGGCGAGCAGTTCTTC. It encodes CASSLSQGGEQFF.

The CDR3 DNA sequence: TGCGCCAGCAGCTCTAGTACGGACAGGTACCATCGGGGGCAGTTCTTC. This gives the protein CASSSSTDRYHRGQFF. The chain has TRBV5-1 and TRBJ2-1; 7 nucleotides agree with TRBD1. Germline V CDR1 and CDR2: SGHRS, YFSETQ. The CDR3 consists of 16 residues. Unmatched junction bases numbered 18, after V lost 3 bases and J lost 12 bases.

The chain uses TRBV4-3 and TRBJ2-7; D is undetermined. Germline-derived CDR1 and CDR2 are LGHNA and YSLEER. Trimming left V 0 bases short and J 2 bases short, with 17 bases between. The CDR3 has 17 residues. The CDR3 here is CASSQDRRGAQPYEQYF. The CDR3 region has the DNA TGCGCCAGCAGCCAAGATCGCCGCGGAGCCCAACCCTACGAGCAGTACTTC.